Given below is one T cell receptor (beta chain) in context. Its antigen remains unidentified. Libraries were prepared by immunoSEQ multiplex PCR; TCRdb keeps only in-frame clonotypes and omits some of them. The sample lists around 1.9 million clones; about 93% were seen once. Terminally differentiated effector memory CD45RA+ cells were excluded by CCR7 positive selection of CD45RO-negative cells. The data are from a study of shared clonotypes between healthy human individuals. Study outcomes and limitations: A few donors showed sharing of about 4.7% of naive CD4 clonotypes. Across subsets, estimated richness was generally greater for naive than for memory populations. Genetic and exposure-history diversity was limited by the small donor number.

The V gene's germline CDR1 is PRHDT and CDR2 FYEKMQ (reference sequence). The V gene lost 4 bases and the J gene lost 5 bases, with 18 bases spanning the gap. The CDR3 spans 15 residues. The clonotype was recovered from a man between 18 and 29 years old in good health. Some clones in this sample may be carry-over from other donors' samples. The V gene is TRBV13, the J gene TRBJ2-7; D might be TRBD1 (5 bases). What was sequenced was naive CD8+ T cells from PBMCs. The CDR3 is CASSSRDLRYDEQYF. In DNA, the CDR3 is TGTGCCAGCAGCTCCAGGGATTTACGTTACGACGAGCAGTACTTC.